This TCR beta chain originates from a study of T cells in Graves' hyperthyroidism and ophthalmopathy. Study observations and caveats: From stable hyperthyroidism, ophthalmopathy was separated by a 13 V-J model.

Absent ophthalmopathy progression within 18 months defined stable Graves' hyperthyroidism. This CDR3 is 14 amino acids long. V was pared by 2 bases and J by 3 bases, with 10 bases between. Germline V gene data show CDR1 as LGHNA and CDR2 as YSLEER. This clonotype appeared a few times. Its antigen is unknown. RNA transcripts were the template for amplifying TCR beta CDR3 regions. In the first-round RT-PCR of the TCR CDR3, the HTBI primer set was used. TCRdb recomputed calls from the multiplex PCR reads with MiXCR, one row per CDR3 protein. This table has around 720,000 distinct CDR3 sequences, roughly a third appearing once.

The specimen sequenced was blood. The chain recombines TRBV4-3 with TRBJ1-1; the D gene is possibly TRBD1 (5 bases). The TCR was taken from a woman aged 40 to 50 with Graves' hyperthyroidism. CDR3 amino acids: CASSQHRKHTEAFF. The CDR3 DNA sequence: TGCGCCAGCAGCCAACACAGGAAGCACACTGAAGCTTTCTTT.